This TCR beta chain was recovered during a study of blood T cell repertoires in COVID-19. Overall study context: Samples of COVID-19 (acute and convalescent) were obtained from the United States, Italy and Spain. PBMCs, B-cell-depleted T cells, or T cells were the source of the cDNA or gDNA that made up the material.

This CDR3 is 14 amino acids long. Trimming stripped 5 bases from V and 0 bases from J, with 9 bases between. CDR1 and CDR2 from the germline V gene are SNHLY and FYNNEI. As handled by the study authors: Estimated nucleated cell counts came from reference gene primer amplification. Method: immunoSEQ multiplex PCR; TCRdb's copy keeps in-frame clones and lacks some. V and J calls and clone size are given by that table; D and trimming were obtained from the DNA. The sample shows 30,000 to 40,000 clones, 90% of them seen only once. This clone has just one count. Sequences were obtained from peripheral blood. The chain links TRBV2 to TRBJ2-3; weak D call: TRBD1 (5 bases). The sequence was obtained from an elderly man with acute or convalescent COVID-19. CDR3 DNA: TGTGCCAGCAGTAGCAGGGTTAGCACAGATACGCAGTATTTT. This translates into CASSSRVSTDTQYF.